The source of this T cell receptor beta chain is a study of blood T cell repertoires in COVID-19 (dated by TCRdb to about 2020). About the investigation overall: Samples from collaborators originated in the United States, Italy and Spain and spanned both the acute and convalescent phases of COVID-19. A de-identified subject ID, COVID-19 status, age in years and sex were almost always included in the sample metadata. The samples were drawn from the first 160 participants of the ongoing ImmuneRACE study and from some 1,300 subjects provided by 6 global collaborators. The material from the prospective study consisted of cDNA or gDNA derived from T cells, B-cell-depleted T cells, or PBMCs. Subjects who had been exposed to COVID-19, were actively infected with it, or had recovered from it provided the deeply sampled blood TCRbeta repertoires that made up the dataset. HLA class I and class II types, where available, came from metadata supplied by the sample provider rather than from assay-based typing. The repertoires were released in a freely available public database intended as a resource for research on the immune response to SARS-CoV-2. The paper's findings and limits, for the study overall: How much clinical and demographic metadata was included differed by source and by participant, and the metadata was provided uncurated.

A remark on this clone: Its binding antigen is unknown. Base qualities are not provided; no much larger clone lies one nucleotide away.

The immunoSEQ Assay, a bias-controlled multiplex PCR, was used to amplify TCRbeta CDR3 regions from genomic DNA. On the study's bioinformatics: Nucleated cell counts per sample were estimated from amplification of reference gene primers within the assay. Sequence reads were collapsed and filtered to measure the absolute abundance of every unique TCRbeta CDR3 rearrangement. For each sample, productive Simpson clonality was calculated as the square root of Simpson's diversity index over productive rearrangements. The immuneACCESS repertoire file appears here via TCRdb, limited to in-frame rearrangements. These files lack a portion of the clones; in checked studies, under half of the deficit traces to unresolved V genes, and the cause of the others is not known. The V and J calls and clone size are taken from that table; D and trimming were inferred from the DNA. This sample lists about 310,000 clones; nearly 90% were detected once. Jointly, the top ten make up more than 9% of the sample.

The germline V gene (reference sequence) sets CDR1 to SGHNT and CDR2 to YYREEE. There are 15 amino acids in the CDR3, from cysteine to phenylalanine inclusive. Left in the record is the CDR3 DNA by itself, 45 bases read in frame from the first base. The V end loses 4 bases and the J end loses 4 bases, and a stretch of 14 bases separates them. In the prospective study, participants were 18 to 89 years old, resided in 20 to 30 geographic areas of the United States, and were enrolled through a virtual design. To assign participants to cohorts, the prospective study relied on clinical history that participants themselves reported in a screening survey and a study questionnaire. Recovered participants in ImmuneRACE Cohort 3 were defined by two consecutive negative NP/OP PCR tests, clearance by a healthcare professional, or resolution of symptoms. Mobile phlebotomists in the prospective study collected whole blood, serum and a nasopharyngeal or oropharyngeal swab from every participant. Prospective study participants could optionally give additional blood draws and questionnaires over an approximately two-month period. Blood samples from the prospective study were shipped frozen or at room temperature prior to DNA extraction.

The specimen sequenced was PBMCs or T cells enriched from blood (not recorded which). The chain employs TRBV5-4 and TRBJ1-4; TRBD1 is a possible D gene, resting on 6 matching bases. The TCR comes from a woman aged 25 to 39 who had recovered from COVID-19. The DNA sequence is given as TGTGCCAGCAGCCCGACAGGCACCGGTAATGAAAAACTGTTTTTT. Its translation is CASSPTGTGNEKLFF.